This T cell receptor (beta chain) was sequenced during a study of T-cell reconstitution after alpha-beta-depleted transplantation in children. It was with unique molecular identifiers that the TCRbeta library was prepared. In TCRdb, the PCR reads were re-called with MiXCR into one record per CDR3 protein. The table records approximately 590,000 distinct CDR3 sequences, roughly a tenth of them present only once. J gave up 0 bases and V 5 bases, and 6 bases lay outside the gene matches. Germline V gene data show CDR1 as PRHDT and CDR2 as FYEKMQ (reference sequence). The CDR3 extends over 16 amino acids.

The rearrangement uses TRBV13 and TRBJ1-4; 7 bases agree with TRBD1. Sequencing used PBMCs from the stem cell graft donor, obtained from the stem cell graft. This TCR was sampled from a human donor who donated a stem cell graft to a child with acute myeloid leukemia. CDR3 DNA: TGTGCCAGCAGCCTGACAGGGAGCGCAACTAATGAAAAACTGTTTTTT. Translating it yields CASSLTGSATNEKLFF.